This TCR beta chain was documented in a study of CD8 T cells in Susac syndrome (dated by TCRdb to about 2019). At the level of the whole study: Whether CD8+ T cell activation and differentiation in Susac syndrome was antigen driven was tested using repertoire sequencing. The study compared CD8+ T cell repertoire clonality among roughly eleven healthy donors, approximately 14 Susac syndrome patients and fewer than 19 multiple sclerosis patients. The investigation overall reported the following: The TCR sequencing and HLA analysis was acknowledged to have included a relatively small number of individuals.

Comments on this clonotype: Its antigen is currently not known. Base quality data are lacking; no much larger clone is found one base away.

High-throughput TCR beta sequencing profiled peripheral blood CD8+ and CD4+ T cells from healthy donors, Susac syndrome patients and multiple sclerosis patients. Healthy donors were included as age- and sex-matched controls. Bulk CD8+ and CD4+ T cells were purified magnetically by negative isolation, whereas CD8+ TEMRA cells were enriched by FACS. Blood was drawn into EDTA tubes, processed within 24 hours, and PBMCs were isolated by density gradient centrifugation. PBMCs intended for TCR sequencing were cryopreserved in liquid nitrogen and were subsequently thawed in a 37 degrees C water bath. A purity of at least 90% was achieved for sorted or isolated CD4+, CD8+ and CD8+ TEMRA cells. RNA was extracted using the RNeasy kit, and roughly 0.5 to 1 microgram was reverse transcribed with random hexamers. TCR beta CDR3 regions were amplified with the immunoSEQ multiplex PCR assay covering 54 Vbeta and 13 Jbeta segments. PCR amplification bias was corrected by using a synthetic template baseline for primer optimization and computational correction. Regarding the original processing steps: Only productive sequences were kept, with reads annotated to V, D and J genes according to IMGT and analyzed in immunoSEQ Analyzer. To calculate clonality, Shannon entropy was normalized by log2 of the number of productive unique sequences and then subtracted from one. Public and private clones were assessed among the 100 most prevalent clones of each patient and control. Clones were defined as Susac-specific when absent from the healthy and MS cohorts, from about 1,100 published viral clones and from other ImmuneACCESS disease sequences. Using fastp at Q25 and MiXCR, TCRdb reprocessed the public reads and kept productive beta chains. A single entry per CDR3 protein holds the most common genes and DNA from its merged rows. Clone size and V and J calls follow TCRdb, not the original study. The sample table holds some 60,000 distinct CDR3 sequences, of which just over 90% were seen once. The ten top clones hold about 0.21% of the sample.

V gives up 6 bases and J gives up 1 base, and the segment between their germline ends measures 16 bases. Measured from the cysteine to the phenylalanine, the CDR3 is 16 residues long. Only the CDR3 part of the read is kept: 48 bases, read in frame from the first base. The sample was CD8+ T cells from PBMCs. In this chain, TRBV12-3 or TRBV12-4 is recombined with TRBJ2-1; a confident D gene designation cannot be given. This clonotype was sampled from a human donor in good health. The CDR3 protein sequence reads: CASRDKFLRSYNEQFF. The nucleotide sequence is TGTGCCAGCAGAGACAAATTCCTACGTTCCTACAATGAGCAGTTCTTC.